These 8 T cell receptor beta chains share one sample of origin, sequenced in a study of human T cells and chemical hapten exposure. Time point of the sample: pre-sensitization, week 0. Stated treatment: therapeutic diphenylcyclopropenone sensitization with weekly scalp DPC. From the RACE reads, TCRdb called clonotypes with MiXCR, one entry per CDR3 protein. The sample consists of roughly 110,000 distinct CDR3 sequences, 10% to 15% of them appearing once. Sequencing used whole blood, obtained in connection with sensitization to the hapten diphenylcyclopropenone (DPC). The receptors were gathered from a woman between 50 and 59 years old with alopecia areata. Some clones in this sample may be carry-over from other donors' samples.

This clonotype was picked up many times. The chain recombines TRBV6-2 or TRBV6-3 with TRBJ2-3; D is unclear. The CDR3 runs to 12 residues. V lost 4 bases and J 5 bases, leaving 7 bases between the germline ends. Germline CDR1 and CDR2: MNHEY and SVGEGT. The CDR3 bases are TGTGCCAGCAGTTTCGTCCGAGATACGCAGTATTTT. Translating gives CASSFVRDTQYF.

This chain connects TRBV7-8 to TRBJ2-4; D gene unclear. Deletions cut 1 base from V and 5 bases from J, with 6 bases between. The germline V gene encodes CDR1 SGHVS and CDR2 FQNEAQ. This CDR3 comprises 13 residues. The CDR3 spells CASSLGDQNIQYF. The CDR3 DNA is TGTGCCAGCAGCTTAGGGGATCAAAACATTCAGTACTTC.

A few counts support this clonotype. The gene calls are TRBV10-3 and TRBJ2-2, with D perhaps matching TRBD1 (6 bases). The CDR3 runs to 13 residues. V gave up 10 bases and J gave up 3 bases, with 12 bases separating them. Germline CDR1 reads ENHRY; CDR2 reads SYGVKD. CDR3 sequence (DNA): TGTGCCACCAGGGGTAGCGACACCGGGGAGCTGTTTTTT. It is translated as CATRGSDTGELFF.

This clonotype has only a few counts. The rearrangement joins TRBV20-1 to TRBJ2-2; 14 bases fit TRBD2. Germline V gives CDR1 DFQATT, CDR2 SNEGSKA (reference sequence). J gave up 6 bases and V 2 bases, and 8 bases lay outside the gene matches. CDR3 size: 17 residues. The chain's CDR3 is CSARSSQGLAGAGELFF. The CDR3 coding sequence is TGCAGTGCTAGATCCAGCCAGGGACTAGCGGGAGCCGGGGAGCTGTTTTTT.

In this sample, this clonotype turned up a few times. The chain is built from TRBV11-2 and TRBJ1-3, with D uncertain. The CDR3 extends over 12 amino acids. The germline V gene has CDR1 SGHAT and CDR2 FQNNGV. The V end was cut by 2 bases, the J end by 8 bases, with 7 bases between. CDR3 sequence reads: CASSLSEDTIYF. DNA of the CDR3: TGTGCCAGCAGCTTATCCGAGGACACCATATATTTT.

This clonotype was detected only a few times. This chain connects TRBV6-4 to TRBJ2-7, with D unclear. The germline CDR1 and CDR2 sequences are MRHNA and SNTAGT. V lost 0 bases and J 2 bases, leaving 11 bases between the germline ends. The length of the CDR3 is 15 residues. CDR3 bases: TGTGCCAGCAGTGACTCAAAGGAAGTTACCTACGAGCAGTACTTC. Its translation: CASSDSKEVTYEQYF.

Many counts were recorded for this clonotype. The gene calls are TRBV10-2 and TRBJ2-3; D gene ambiguous. The CDR3 consists of 12 residues. V was pared by 2 bases and J by 5 bases, with 5 bases between. Germline CDR1 WSHSY, CDR2 SAAADI. CDR3 sequence (DNA): TGCGCCAGCAGTGAGGCAAGAGATACGCAGTATTTT. Residues: CASSEARDTQYF.

V is TRBV11-2 and J is TRBJ2-5; D perhaps matches TRBD1 (6 bases). Germline CDR1 reads SGHAT; CDR2 reads FQNNGV. The V gene lost 0 bases and the J gene lost 4 bases, with 6 bases spanning the gap. The CDR3 extends over 13 amino acids. The CDR3 DNA reads TGTGCCAGCAGCTTAGACAGGGGAGAGACCCAGTACTTC. It translates to CASSLDRGETQYF.